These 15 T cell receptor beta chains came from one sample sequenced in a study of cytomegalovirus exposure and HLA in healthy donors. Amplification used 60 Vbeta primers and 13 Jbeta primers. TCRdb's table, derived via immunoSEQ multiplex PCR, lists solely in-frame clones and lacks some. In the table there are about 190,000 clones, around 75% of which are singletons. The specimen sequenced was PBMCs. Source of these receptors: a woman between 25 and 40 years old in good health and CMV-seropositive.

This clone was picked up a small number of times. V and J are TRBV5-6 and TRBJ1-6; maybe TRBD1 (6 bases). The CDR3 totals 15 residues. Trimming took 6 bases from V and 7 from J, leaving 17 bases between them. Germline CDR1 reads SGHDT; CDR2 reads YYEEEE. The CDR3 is CASTPWGGANSPLHF. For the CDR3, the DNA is TGTGCCAGCACCCCGTGGGGGGGCGCCAATTCACCCCTCCACTTT.

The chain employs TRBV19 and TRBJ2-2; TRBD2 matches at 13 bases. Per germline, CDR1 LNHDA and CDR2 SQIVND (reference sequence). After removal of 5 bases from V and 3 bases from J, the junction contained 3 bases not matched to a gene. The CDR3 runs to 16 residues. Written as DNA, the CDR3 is TGTGCCAGTAGTCGGGGACTAGCGGGATACACCGGGGAGCTGTTTTTT. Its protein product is CASSRGLAGYTGELFF.

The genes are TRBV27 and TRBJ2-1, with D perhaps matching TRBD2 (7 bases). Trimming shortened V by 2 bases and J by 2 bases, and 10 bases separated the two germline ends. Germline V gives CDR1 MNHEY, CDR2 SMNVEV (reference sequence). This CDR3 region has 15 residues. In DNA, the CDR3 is TGTGCCAGCAGTTTACGGGGGGCCACCTACAATGAGCAGTTCTTC. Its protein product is CASSLRGATYNEQFF.

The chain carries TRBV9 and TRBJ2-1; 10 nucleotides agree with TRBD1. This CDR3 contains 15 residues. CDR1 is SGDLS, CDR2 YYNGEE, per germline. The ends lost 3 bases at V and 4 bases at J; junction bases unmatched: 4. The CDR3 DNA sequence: TGTGCCAGCAGCGGGGGACAGGGGCTATACAATGAGCAGTTCTTC. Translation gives CASSGGQGLYNEQFF.

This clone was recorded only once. This CDR3 reads CASSLSDRYPQETQYF. Written as DNA, the CDR3 is TGTGCCAGCAGTCTATCGGACAGATATCCCCAAGAGACCCAGTACTTC. The rearrangement uses TRBV28 and TRBJ2-5; TRBD1 might be the D (6 bases). CDR1 MDHEN and CDR2 SYDVKM come from the germline V gene. This CDR3 region has 16 residues. Trimming stripped 5 bases from V and 1 base from J, with 17 bases between.

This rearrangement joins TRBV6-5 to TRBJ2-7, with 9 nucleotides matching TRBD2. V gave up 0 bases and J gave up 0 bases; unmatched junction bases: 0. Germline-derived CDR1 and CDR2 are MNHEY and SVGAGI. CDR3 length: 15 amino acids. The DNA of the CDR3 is TGTGCCAGCAGTTACTCTAGCGGGAGCTCCTACGAGCAGTACTTC. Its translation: CASSYSSGSSYEQYF.

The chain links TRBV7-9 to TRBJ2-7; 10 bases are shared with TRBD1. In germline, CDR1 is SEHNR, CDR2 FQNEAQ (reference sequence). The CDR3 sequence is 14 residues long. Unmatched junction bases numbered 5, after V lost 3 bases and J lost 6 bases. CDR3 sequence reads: CASSLDRGVGEQYF. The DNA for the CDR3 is TGTGCCAGCAGCTTGGACAGGGGGGTTGGCGAGCAGTACTTC.

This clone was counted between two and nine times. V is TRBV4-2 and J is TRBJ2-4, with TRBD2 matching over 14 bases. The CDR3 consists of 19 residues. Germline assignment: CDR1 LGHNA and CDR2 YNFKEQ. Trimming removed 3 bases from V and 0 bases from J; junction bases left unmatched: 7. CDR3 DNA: TGTGCCAGCAGCCAGGTGGGGACTAGCGGGAGTCTAGCCAAAAACATTCAGTACTTC. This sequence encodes CASSQVGTSGSLAKNIQYF.

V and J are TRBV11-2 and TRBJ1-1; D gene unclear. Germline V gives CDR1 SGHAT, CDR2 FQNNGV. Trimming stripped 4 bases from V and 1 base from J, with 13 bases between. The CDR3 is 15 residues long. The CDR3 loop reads CASSSTGVGNTEAFF. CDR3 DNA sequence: TGTGCCAGCAGCTCCACCGGGGTAGGGAACACTGAAGCTTTCTTT. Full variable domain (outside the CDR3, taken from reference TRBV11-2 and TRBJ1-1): EAGVAQSPRYKIIEKRQSVAFWCNPISGHATLYWYQQILGQGPKLLIQFQNNGVVDDSQLPKDRFSAERLKGVDSTLKIQPAKLEDSAVYLCASSSTGVGNTEAFFGQGTRLTVV.

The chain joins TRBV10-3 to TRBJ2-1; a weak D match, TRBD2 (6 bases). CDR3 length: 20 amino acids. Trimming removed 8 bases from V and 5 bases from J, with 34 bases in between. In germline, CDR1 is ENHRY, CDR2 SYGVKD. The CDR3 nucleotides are TGTGCCATCTCAAAGGAGTTGGTGTCCCGGGGACTTCACGAGGACAATGAGCAGTTCTTC. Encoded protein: CAISKELVSRGLHEDNEQFF.

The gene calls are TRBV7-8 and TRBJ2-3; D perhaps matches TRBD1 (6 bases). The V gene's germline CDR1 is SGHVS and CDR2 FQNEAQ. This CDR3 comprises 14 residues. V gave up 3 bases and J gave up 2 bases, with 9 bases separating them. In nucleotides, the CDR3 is TGTGCCAGCAGCTTCCAGGGGATCACAGATACGCAGTATTTT. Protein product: CASSFQGITDTQYF.

The CDR3 loop reads CASSRNLGAYEQYF. The CDR3 DNA reads as TGTGCCAGCAGCCGAAACCTAGGTGCCTACGAGCAGTACTTC. The chain combines TRBV6-5 with TRBJ2-5; D remains ambiguous. Near its end, the DNA agrees better with TRBJ2-7, so the J call may be wrong. This CDR3 has 14 amino acids. From germline, CDR1 is MNHEY and CDR2 SVGAGI.

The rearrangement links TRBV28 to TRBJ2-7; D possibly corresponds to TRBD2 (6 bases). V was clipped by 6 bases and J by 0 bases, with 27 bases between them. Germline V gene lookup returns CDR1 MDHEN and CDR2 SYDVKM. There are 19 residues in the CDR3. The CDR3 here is CASSSLGGSEAFSSYEQYF. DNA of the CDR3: TGTGCCAGCAGCTCCCTCGGAGGGAGCGAAGCTTTTAGCTCCTACGAGCAGTACTTC.

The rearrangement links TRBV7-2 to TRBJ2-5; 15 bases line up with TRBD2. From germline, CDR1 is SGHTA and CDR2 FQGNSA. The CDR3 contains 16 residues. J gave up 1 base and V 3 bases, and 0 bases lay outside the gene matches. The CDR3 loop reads CASSLGLAGGQETQYF. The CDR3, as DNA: TGTGCCAGCAGCTTGGGACTAGCGGGAGGCCAAGAGACCCAGTACTTC.

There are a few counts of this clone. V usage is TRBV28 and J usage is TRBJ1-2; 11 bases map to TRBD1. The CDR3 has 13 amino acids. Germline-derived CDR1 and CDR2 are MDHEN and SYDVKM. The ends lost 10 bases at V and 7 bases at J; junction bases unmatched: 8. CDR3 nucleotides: TGTGCCACCCCCCGAGGGACAGGGGGTGGCTACACCTTC. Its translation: CATPRGTGGGYTF.